These 20 T cell receptor beta chains share one sample of origin, sequenced in a study of blood T cells in healthy people across ages. Sample-barcoded 5' priming and a J-beta primer mix drove a second PCR of about 6 to 12 cycles. TCRdb used MiXCR to reprocess the 5' RACE reads, holding one entry per CDR3 protein. The table includes 1.5 million or so distinct CDR3 sequences, under 55% detected once. The sequenced sample was blood. Every receptor here comes from a woman aged 18-30 years in good health.

This clonotype came up a few times. V and J are TRBV6-2 or TRBV6-3 and TRBJ2-1, with TRBD2 matching over 10 bases. Losses at the gene ends were 6 bases for V and 0 bases for J; bases not matched to a gene: 5. Germline CDR1 reads MNHEY; CDR2 reads SVGEGT. This CDR3 contains 16 residues. Here the CDR3 DNA reads TGTGCCAGCAGGGCACTAGCGGGACACTCCTACAATGAGCAGTTCTTC. Translation gives CASRALAGHSYNEQFF.

This clonotype turned up a few times. The rearrangement links TRBV28 to TRBJ2-3; perhaps D is TRBD1 or TRBD2 (5 bases each). Per the germline V gene, CDR1 is MDHEN and CDR2 is SYDVKM. This CDR3 region has 15 residues. V was pared by 7 bases and J by 6 bases, with 20 bases between. As DNA, the CDR3 is TGTGCCAGCACCCACCGGGTGGGGACCCGGGATACGCAGTATTTT. Amino acid sequence: CASTHRVGTRDTQYF.

The rearrangement links TRBV12-3 or TRBV12-4 to TRBJ1-5; the match to TRBD1 covers 8 bases. With 5 bases clipped from V and 4 bases from J, the junction kept 10 bases outside the gene matches. The CDR3 has 16 amino acids. The CDR3 DNA reads TGTGCCAGCAGTCCATTCCCGGACAGGGAGAATCAGCCCCAGCATTTT. Translated: CASSPFPDRENQPQHF.

This rearrangement joins TRBV28 to TRBJ2-7; D uncertain. The V gene's germline CDR1 is MDHEN and CDR2 SYDVKM. This CDR3 is 14 amino acids long. Trimming stripped 4 bases from V and 2 bases from J, with 12 bases between. The CDR3 DNA sequence: TGTGCCAGCAGTTCTATCATCCCAACCTACGAGCAGTACTTC. This encodes CASSSIIPTYEQYF.

The V and J genes are TRBV20-1 and TRBJ2-3; weak D call: TRBD2 (6 bases). The CDR3 loop spans 14 amino acids. Germline V gene data show CDR1 as DFQATT and CDR2 as SNEGSKA (reference sequence). The V and J ends lost 1 base and 6 bases respectively, with 14 bases between them. CDR3 sequence: CSARGASVLDTQYF. DNA of the CDR3: TGCAGTGCTAGAGGGGCTAGCGTTTTGGATACGCAGTATTTT.

The chain combines TRBV12-3 or TRBV12-4 with TRBJ2-4; D gene unclear. TRBJ2-7 matches the DNA end more closely, so the J call is doubtful. The CDR3 covers 12 residues. This chain's CDR3 is CASMGFPYEQYF. The DNA for the CDR3 is TGTGCCAGCATGGGGTTTCCCTACGAGCAGTACTTC.

The chain employs TRBV7-9 and TRBJ2-7, with a tentative D call TRBD2 (5 bases). Trimming cost V 3 bases and J 0 bases, with 15 bases left between them. This CDR3 is 16 amino acids long. The V gene's germline CDR1 is SEHNR and CDR2 FQNEAQ (reference sequence). The CDR3 loop reads CASSLGAGFHSYEQYF. As DNA, the CDR3 is TGTGCCAGCAGCTTGGGAGCTGGATTCCACTCCTACGAGCAGTACTTC.

V and J are TRBV25-1 and TRBJ1-2; D remains ambiguous. The CDR3 consists of 14 residues. CDR1 and CDR2 (germline): MGHDK, SYGVNS. The V and J ends lost 3 bases and 1 base respectively, with 9 bases between them. CDR3 DNA: TGTGCCAGCAGTGATTCCAGACGTAACTATGGCTACACCTTC. Its protein is CASSDSRRNYGYTF.

The sample holds a few counts of this clonotype. This chain uses TRBV7-2 with TRBJ2-7; no clear D gene. The CDR3 runs to 14 residues. The germline V gene has CDR1 SGHTA and CDR2 FQGNSA. V dropped 5 bases and J dropped 3 bases, with 14 bases sitting between them. In DNA form, the CDR3 reads TGTGCCAGCAGCCTGCGGCTTGCGGACTACGAGCAGTACTTC. It codes for CASSLRLADYEQYF.

This rearrangement joins TRBV4-3 to TRBJ2-5; either TRBD1 or TRBD2 may supply D (5 bases each). Trimming cost V 4 bases and J 11 bases, with 29 bases left between them. The CDR3 contains 17 residues. CDR1 is LGHNA, CDR2 YSLEER, per germline. The CDR3 loop is CASSPGTFYDPYNEQYF. The CDR3 DNA follows: TGCGCCAGCAGCCCGGGGACCTTCTACGATCCTTACAATGAGCAGTACTTC.

This clonotype turned up a few times. The rearrangement links TRBV6-2 or TRBV6-3 to TRBJ1-1; the D is unclear. Trimming took 5 bases from V and 4 from J, leaving 11 bases between them. The CDR3 runs to 13 residues. Germline loops: CDR1 MNHEY, CDR2 SVGEGT. CDR3 coding DNA: TGTGCCAGCAGTGCCCGACTTGCCACTGAAGCTTTCTTT. Translated, it gives CASSARLATEAFF.

The chain recombines TRBV7-2 with TRBJ1-2, with a possible D match to TRBD1 (5 bases). Germline V gene lookup returns CDR1 SGHTA and CDR2 FQGNSA. V lost 5 bases to trimming and J lost 2 bases, with 18 bases between them. The length of the CDR3 is 16 residues. This CDR3 is CASSGTLGGWNYGYTF. In nucleotides, the CDR3 is TGTGCCAGCAGCGGGACCCTCGGAGGGTGGAACTATGGCTACACCTTC. The complete variable domain, with remaining parts taken from reference TRBV7-2 and TRBJ1-2, reads GAGVSQSPSNKVTEKGKDVELRCDPISGHTALYWYRQSLGQGLEFLIYFQGNSAPDKSGLPSDRFSAERTGGSVSTLTIQRTQQEDSAVYLCASSGTLGGWNYGYTFGSGTRLTVV.

The rearrangement joins TRBV4-1 to TRBJ2-3; D possibly matches TRBD1 or TRBD2 (5 bases each). The germline CDR1 and CDR2 sequences are MGHRA and YSYEKL. With 4 bases removed from V and 0 bases from J, the gap between germline ends came to 23 bases. The CDR3 totals 19 residues. CDR3 residues: CASSRTLHGTRASTDTQYF. CDR3 in DNA: TGCGCCAGCAGCCGAACTCTCCACGGGACGCGAGCTAGCACAGATACGCAGTATTTT.

The chain links TRBV6-2 or TRBV6-3 to TRBJ1-2, with a possible D match to TRBD1 (6 bases). In germline, CDR1 is MNHEY, CDR2 SVGEGT. The CDR3 contains 16 residues. The V and J ends lost 6 bases and 0 bases respectively, with 17 bases between them. The CDR3 spells CASSYLRTAANYGYTF. The CDR3 DNA is TGTGCCAGCAGCTACCTCCGGACAGCCGCTAACTATGGCTACACCTTC.

The table lists this clonotype with a few counts. Compared with germline, one end of the junction differs, possibly owing to a read error. The J gene is TRBJ2-3, the V gene TRBV29-1; the D gene could be TRBD1 or TRBD2 (5 bases each). In germline, CDR1 is SQVTM, CDR2 ANQGSEA. The CDR3 has 14 residues. The CDR3 DNA reads as TGTAGCGTTACCCCGGGACCGAGCACAGATACGCAGTATTTT. Residues: CSVTPGPSTDTQYF.

The rearrangement links TRBV5-1 to TRBJ1-1; D possibly corresponds to TRBD1 (5 bases). Looked up from germline, CDR1 is SGHRS and CDR2 is YFSETQ. V gave up 1 base and J gave up 1 base, with 17 bases separating them. This CDR3 comprises 17 residues. The CDR3 DNA reads TGCGCCAGCAGCTTGCTAGAATCCGGGACGGCGAACACTGAAGCTTTCTTT. Protein product: CASSLLESGTANTEAFF.

This clonotype was counted only a few times. The J gene is TRBJ2-7, the V gene TRBV11-2, with TRBD1 as a possible D gene (6 bases). Germline V CDR1 and CDR2: SGHAT, FQNNGV. This CDR3 has 15 residues. V was pared by 3 bases and J by 0 bases, with 12 bases between. The CDR3 loop reads CASSFTGTPSYEQYF. The CDR3 bases are TGTGCCAGCAGCTTCACCGGGACACCCTCCTACGAGCAGTACTTC.

V and J are TRBV30 and TRBJ1-2; D gene ambiguous. CDR3 length: 11 amino acids. Per germline, CDR1 GTSNPN and CDR2 SVGIG (reference sequence). Deletions cut 0 bases from V and 7 bases from J, with 6 bases between. CDR3 sequence reads: CAWSVLGGYTF. In nucleotides, the CDR3 is TGTGCCTGGAGTGTTTTGGGTGGCTACACCTTC. The full variable domain, with the rest looked up from reference TRBV30 and TRBJ1-2, is SQTIHQWPATLVQPVGSPLSLECTVEGTSNPNLYWYRQAAGRGLQLLFYSVGIGQISSEVPQNLSASRPQDRQFILSSKKLLLSDSGFYLCAWSVLGGYTFGSGTRLTVV.

CDR3 loop: CASSLAGYPGNEKLFF. In DNA, the CDR3 is TGCGCCAGCAGCTTGGCAGGGTACCCTGGAAATGAAAAACTGTTTTTT. The chain is built from TRBV5-1 and TRBJ1-4, with D possibly TRBD1 on 5 matching bases. V lost 0 bases to trimming and J lost 5 bases, with 14 bases between them. Germline V gene data show CDR1 as SGHRS and CDR2 as YFSETQ. The CDR3 length is 16 residues.

The chain couples TRBV9 to TRBJ2-1; 7 bases map to TRBD2. The CDR3 contains 14 residues. Germline lookup yields CDR1 SGDLS and CDR2 YYNGEE. The ends lost 3 bases at V and 7 bases at J; junction bases unmatched: 7. The CDR3 region has the DNA TGTGCCAGCAGCGCCTCAGGGAGGGGAAATGAGCAGTTCTTC. Residues: CASSASGRGNEQFF. The full variable domain, completed using reference TRBV9 and TRBJ2-1, is DSGVTQTPKHLITATGQRVTLRCSPRSGDLSVYWYQQSLDQGLQFLIQYYNGEERAKGNILERFSAQQFPDLHSELNLSSLELGDSALYFCASSASGRGNEQFFGPGTRLTVL.